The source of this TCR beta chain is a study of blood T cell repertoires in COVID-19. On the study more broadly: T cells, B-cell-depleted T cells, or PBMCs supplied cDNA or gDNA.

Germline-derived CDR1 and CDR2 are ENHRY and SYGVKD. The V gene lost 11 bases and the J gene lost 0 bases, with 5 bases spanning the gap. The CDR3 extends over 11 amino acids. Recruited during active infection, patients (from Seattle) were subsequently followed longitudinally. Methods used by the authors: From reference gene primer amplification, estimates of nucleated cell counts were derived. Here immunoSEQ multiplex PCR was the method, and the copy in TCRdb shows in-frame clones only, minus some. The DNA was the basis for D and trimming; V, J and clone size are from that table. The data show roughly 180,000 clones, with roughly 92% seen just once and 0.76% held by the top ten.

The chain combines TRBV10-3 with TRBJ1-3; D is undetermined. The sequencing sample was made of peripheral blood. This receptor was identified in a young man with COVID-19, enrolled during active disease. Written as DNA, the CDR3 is TGTGCCGGCCTCTCTGGAAACACCATATATTTT. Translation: CAGLSGNTIYF.